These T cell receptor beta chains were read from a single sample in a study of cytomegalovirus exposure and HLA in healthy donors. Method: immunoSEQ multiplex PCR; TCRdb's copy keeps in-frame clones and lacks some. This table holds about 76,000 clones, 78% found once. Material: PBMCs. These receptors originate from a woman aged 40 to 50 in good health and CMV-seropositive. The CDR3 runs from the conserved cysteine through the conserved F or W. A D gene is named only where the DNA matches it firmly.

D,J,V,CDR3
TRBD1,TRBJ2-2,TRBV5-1,CASSATGLPGELFF
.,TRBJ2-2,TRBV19,CASSPDRTTGELFF
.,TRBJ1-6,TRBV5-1,CASSFSLGAYNSPLHF
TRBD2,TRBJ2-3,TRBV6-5,CASSLAGGRADTQYF
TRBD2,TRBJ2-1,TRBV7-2,CASSLDSGGAVNEQFF
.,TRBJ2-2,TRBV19,CASLRQAPNTGELFF
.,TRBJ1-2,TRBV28,CASNQGGRIYGYTF
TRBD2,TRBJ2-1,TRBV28,CASSLVLSGSLNNEQFF
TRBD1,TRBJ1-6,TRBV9,CASSLRTGISDSPLHF
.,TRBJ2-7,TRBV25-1,CATQGGGFEQYF
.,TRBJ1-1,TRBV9,CASSVAGETEAFF
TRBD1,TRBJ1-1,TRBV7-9,CASSLGQGATEAFF
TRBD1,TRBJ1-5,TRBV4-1,CASSQQLGTGMLQHF
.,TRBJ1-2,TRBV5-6,CASSLSVGGGYGYTF
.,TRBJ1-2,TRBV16,CASSQSLPGENYGYTF
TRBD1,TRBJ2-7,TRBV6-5,CASTTGLKGEQYF
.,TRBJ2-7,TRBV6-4,CASSVGEDYEQYF
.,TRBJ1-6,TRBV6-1,CASSDSRVSYNSPLHF
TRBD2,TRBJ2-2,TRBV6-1,CASSEGLAGAGGELFF
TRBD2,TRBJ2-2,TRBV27,CASSLSGGVAGELFF
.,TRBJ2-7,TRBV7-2,CASSPEAAGAVGNEQYF
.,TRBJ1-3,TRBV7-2,CASSSSIGSGNTIYF
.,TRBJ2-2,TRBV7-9,CASSPPMGATGELFF
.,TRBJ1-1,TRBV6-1,CASSEEADRTEAFF
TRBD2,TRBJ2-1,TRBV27,CASSFEGGDEQFF
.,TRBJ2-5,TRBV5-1,CASSLAGFQETQYF
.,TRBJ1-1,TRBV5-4,CASSIGVREVNTEAFF
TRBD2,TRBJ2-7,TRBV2,CASTPRTSGFYEQYF
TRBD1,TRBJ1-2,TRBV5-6,CASRRDRQPYGYTF
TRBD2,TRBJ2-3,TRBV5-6,CASSPRLAGVDTQYF
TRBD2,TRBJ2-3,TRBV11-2,CASRPLAGGSTDTQYF
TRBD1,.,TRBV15,CATSRGQGASEQYF
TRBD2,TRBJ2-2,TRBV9,CASSSRREGGELFF
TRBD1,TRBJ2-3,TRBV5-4,CASSLPGTGRTDTQYF
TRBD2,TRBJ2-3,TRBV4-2,CASSGLDKFAGTDTQYF
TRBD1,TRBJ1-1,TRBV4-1,CATKRGLLGNTEAFF
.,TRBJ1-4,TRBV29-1,CSVVGRENEKLFF
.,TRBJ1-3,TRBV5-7,CASSLGTRNTIYF
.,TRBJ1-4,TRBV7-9,CSSSPSGEKLFF
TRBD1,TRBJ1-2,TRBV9,CASSVGSDWDRGNTF
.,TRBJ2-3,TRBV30,CAWSRRGRDTQYF
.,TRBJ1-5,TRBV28,CASRYSNQPQHF
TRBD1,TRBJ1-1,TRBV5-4,CASRRDSNTEAFF